The 18 T cell receptor beta chains below were found in one sample sequenced in a study of B cell selection in AIRE deficiency. Sequencing was performed with immunoSEQ multiplex PCR; in TCRdb, only in-frame clones are kept and a portion is missing. The table lists fewer than 30,000 clones, roughly 95% of them singletons. The sorted conventional CD4 T cells were gated as CD4+CD127+. The sample was CD4+CD127+ conventional T cells sorted from PBMCs. The source of these receptors is a human donor in good health.

This rearrangement joins TRBV20-1 to TRBJ2-5; no reliable D call. The germline V gene encodes CDR1 DFQATT and CDR2 SNEGSKA (reference sequence). The CDR3 totals 11 residues. V was trimmed by 3 bases and J by 3 bases, leaving 5 bases between them. CDR3 protein: CSASPKETQYF. Written as DNA, the CDR3 is TGCAGTGCTAGCCCGAAAGAGACCCAGTACTTC.

This rearrangement joins TRBV11-2 to TRBJ2-3; TRBD2 is a possible D gene (5 bases). This CDR3 is built from 15 residues. From germline, CDR1 is SGHAT and CDR2 FQNNGV. With 5 bases removed from V and 5 bases from J, the gap between germline ends came to 17 bases. The CDR3: CASSMERNLRDTQYF. Here the CDR3 DNA reads TGTGCCAGCAGCATGGAGCGGAATCTGAGAGATACGCAGTATTTT.

The rearrangement joins TRBV28 to TRBJ1-2; TRBD1 aligns across 7 bases. This CDR3 is 13 amino acids long. V was pared by 5 bases and J by 4 bases, with 4 bases of the junction left unmatched. Germline V gene sequence: CDR1 MDHEN, CDR2 SYDVKM. The DNA of the CDR3 is TGTGCCAGCAGTCGACAGGGTCGCTATGGCTACACCTTC. Translated, it gives CASSRQGRYGYTF.

This clone occurred once. This chain connects TRBV14 to TRBJ1-1; a weak D match, TRBD1 (6 bases). Germline assignment: CDR1 SGHDN and CDR2 FVKESK. This CDR3 spans 14 amino acids. V shed 6 bases and J shed 0 bases, with 11 bases lying between them. CDR3 sequence reads: CASSRGTLNTEAFF. As DNA, the CDR3 is TGTGCCAGCAGTCGCGGGACACTGAACACTGAAGCTTTCTTT. The whole variable domain, filled in from reference TRBV14 and TRBJ1-1, reads EAGVTQFPSHSVIEKGQTVTLRCDPISGHDNLYWYRRVMGKEIKFLLHFVKESKQDESGMPNNRFLAERTGGTYSTLKVQPAELEDSGVYFCASSRGTLNTEAFFGQGTRLTVV.

The genes are TRBV5-1 and TRBJ1-2, with 10 bases aligning to TRBD1. Per the germline V gene, CDR1 is SGHRS and CDR2 is YFSETQ. This CDR3 is 14 amino acids long. Trimming removed 6 bases from V and 3 bases from J; junction bases left unmatched: 5. The CDR3, as DNA: TGCGCCAGCAACTGGGACAGGGGAGACTATGGCTACACCTTC. Its translation is CASNWDRGDYGYTF.

This chain uses TRBV5-1 with TRBJ2-7; 10 positions agree with TRBD1. This CDR3 has 15 residues. CDR1 and CDR2 from the germline V gene are SGHRS and YFSETQ. Trimming removed 0 bases from V and 5 bases from J; junction bases left unmatched: 5. The CDR3 spells CASSLVRTGGHEQYF. In DNA form, the CDR3 reads TGCGCCAGCAGCTTGGTCAGGACAGGGGGACACGAGCAGTACTTC.

This chain uses TRBV19 with TRBJ2-7; maybe TRBD2 (5 bases). There are 15 residues in the CDR3. Trimming took 3 bases from V and 1 from J, leaving 13 bases between them. CDR1 and CDR2 from the germline V gene are LNHDA and SQIVND (reference sequence). The CDR3 loop reads CASSIEAGQSYEQYF. In DNA, the CDR3 is TGTGCCAGTAGTATCGAGGCGGGCCAATCCTACGAGCAGTACTTC.

The V call is TRBV28, the J call TRBJ2-3, with D uncertain. There are 16 residues in the CDR3. Germline loops: CDR1 MDHEN, CDR2 SYDVKM. Trimming removed 1 base from V and 1 base from J, with 12 bases in between. The CDR3, as DNA: TGTGCCAGCAGTTTATCCGGCTACCGGGGCACAGATACGCAGTATTTT. Its protein is CASSLSGYRGTDTQYF.

The chain employs TRBV5-6 and TRBJ1-2, with D unclear. CDR3 length equals 12 residues. The germline V gene has CDR1 SGHDT and CDR2 YYEEEE. Trimming removed 3 bases from V and 5 bases from J, with 8 bases in between. Here the CDR3 DNA reads TGTGCCAGCAGCTCCGGCCCTTATGGCTACACCTTC. Translated, it gives CASSSGPYGYTF.

The CDR3, as DNA: TGCGCCAGCAGCCAGCCACTAGCGGGAACGAACACCGGGGAGCTGTTTTTT. Translating it yields CASSQPLAGTNTGELFF. The gene calls are TRBV4-1 and TRBJ2-2, with 10 nucleotides matching TRBD2. The CDR3 is 17 amino acids. CDR1 and CDR2 from the germline V gene are MGHRA and YSYEKL. Losses at the gene ends were 3 bases for V and 0 bases for J; bases not matched to a gene: 4.

The rearrangement links TRBV7-9 to TRBJ2-7; D is undetermined. The ends were cut back, 5 bases at V and 12 bases at J, with 20 bases in the middle. The germline CDR1 and CDR2 sequences are SEHNR and FQNEAQ (reference sequence). This CDR3 contains 13 residues. CDR3: CASSPGVVGSVYF. The CDR3 region has the DNA TGTGCCAGCAGCCCAGGCGTGGTGGGGTCGGTGTACTTC.

Written as DNA, the CDR3 is TGTGCCAGCAGCGAAGCGGTACAAGAGACCCAGTACTTC. Translating it yields CASSEAVQETQYF. V usage is TRBV7-2 and J usage is TRBJ2-5, with a possible D match to TRBD2 (5 bases). V was shortened by 5 bases and J by 2 bases, with 9 bases between the two germline ends. The CDR3 sequence is 13 residues long. Germline CDR1 reads SGHTA; CDR2 reads FQGNSA.

CDR3 loop: CASSPRPVGGTEQFF. The CDR3 bases are TGTGCCAGCAGTCCTAGGCCCGTAGGAGGGACTGAGCAGTTCTTC. The chain recombines TRBV27 with TRBJ2-1, with a tentative D call TRBD2 (6 bases). Trimming took off 5 bases at V and 9 bases at J, with 20 bases between the two ends. Looked up from germline, CDR1 is MNHEY and CDR2 is SMNVEV (reference sequence). The CDR3 is 15 amino acids.

This chain links TRBV27 with TRBJ2-1; 7 nucleotides match TRBD1. This CDR3 region has 15 residues. CDR1 MNHEY and CDR2 SMNVEV come from the germline V gene (reference sequence). V lost 6 bases and J lost 2; bases outside the gene matches: 7. In DNA, the CDR3 is TGTGCCAGCAGAATCCGACAGGGCGCCTACAATGAGCAGTTCTTC. Translating it yields CASRIRQGAYNEQFF.

This chain uses TRBV28 with TRBJ1-2, with 8 positions matching TRBD1. The germline V gene encodes CDR1 MDHEN and CDR2 SYDVKM. The CDR3 loop spans 13 amino acids. V shed 5 bases and J 8 bases; nucleotides not matched to a gene: 7. CDR3 coding DNA: TGTGCCAGCAGTGTCCCAGGGGGCGAAGGCTACACCTTC. Its translation is CASSVPGGEGYTF.

This chain uses TRBV7-8 with TRBJ1-5, with D unresolved. The CDR3 contains 18 residues. From germline, CDR1 is SGHVS and CDR2 FQNEAQ. The V end lost 3 bases, the J end lost 0 bases, and 18 bases lay between the germline ends. DNA of the CDR3: TGTGCCAGCAGCTTCCAACACCGGGAACCCTATAGCAATCAGCCCCAGCATTTT. It is translated as CASSFQHREPYSNQPQHF. The full variable domain, with the rest looked up from reference TRBV7-8 and TRBJ1-5, is GAGVSQSPRYKVAKRGQDVALRCDPISGHVSLFWYQQALGQGPEFLTYFQNEAQLDKSGLPSDRFFAERPEGSVSTLKIQRTQQEDSAVYLCASSFQHREPYSNQPQHFGDGTRLSIL.

In its sample, this clone was seen once. The gene calls are TRBV28 and TRBJ2-3; 11 positions agree with TRBD1. V was clipped by 6 bases and J by 3 bases; unmatched bases: 5. CDR1 is MDHEN, CDR2 SYDVKM, per germline. The length of the CDR3 is 15 residues. The CDR3 spells CASRRTGGLTDTQYF. CDR3 sequence (DNA): TGTGCCAGCAGACGGACAGGGGGCCTAACAGATACGCAGTATTTT.

This clone was seen more than once but under ten times. The rearrangement uses TRBV7-9 and TRBJ1-5; TRBD1 is a possible D gene (6 bases). The CDR3 loop spans 15 amino acids. Germline CDR1 reads SEHNR; CDR2 reads FQNEAQ (reference sequence). V shed 4 bases and J shed 0 bases, with 10 bases lying between them. The CDR3 coding sequence is TGTGCCAGCAGCTCAGGGGAGGTTAGCAATCAGCCCCAGCATTTT. Its protein is CASSSGEVSNQPQHF.